These T cell receptor beta chains were read from a single sample in a study of T cell repertoires in cytomegalovirus infection. TCRdb used MiXCR to reprocess the reads, holding one entry per CDR3 protein. The table includes approximately 49,000 distinct CDR3 sequences, about 18% detected once. These receptors are not linked to any known antigen. Sequencing used CD8+ T cells from cultured PBMCs, obtained from culture after CMV antigen stimulation. These receptors originate from a human donor in good health (CMV status not recorded). Some clones in this sample may be carry-over from other donors' samples. Both conserved end residues are part of each CDR3. A D gene is named only where the DNA matches it firmly. Expanded clones are given a class, and other clones once, few, many or no size at all.

NA	TRBV7-9	TRBJ2-7	TRBD2	CASAGGVTYEQYF	TGTGCCAGCGCGGGGGGGGTAACCTACGAGCAGTACTTC
NA	TRBV7-8	TRBJ2-3	NA	CASSLAGGFTDTQYF	TGTGCCAGCAGCTTAGCGGGAGGCTTCACGGATACGCAGTATTTT
many	TRBV7-2	TRBJ1-5	NA	CASSLWDDISPQHF	TGTGCCAGCAGCTTATGGGACGATATCTCTCCCCAGCATTTT
NA	TRBV6-5	TRBJ2-7	NA	CASRSSWSYYEQYF	TGTGCCAGCAGGTCTAGCTGGAGCTACTACGAGCAGTACTTC
few	TRBV12-3/TRBV12-4	TRBJ2-1	TRBD1	CASSLRDSEQFF	TGTGCCAGCAGTCTACGGGACAGCGAGCAGTTCTTC
NA	TRBV11-2	TRBJ1-1	NA	CASLRAVYENTEAFF	TGTGCCAGCCTTCGGGCGGTTTACGAGAACACTGAAGCTTTCTTT
NA	TRBV18	TRBJ2-2	NA	CASSYGATTGELFF	TGTGCCAGCTCGTACGGAGCGACCACCGGGGAGCTGTTTTTT
NA	TRBV7-6	TRBJ2-2	NA	CASSLIRPASGTGELFF	TGTGCCAGCAGCTTAATTCGGCCCGCCTCCGGGACCGGGGAGCTGTTTTTT
few	TRBV7-9	TRBJ2-3	TRBD2	CASSPTGGGADTQYF	TGTGCCAGCAGCCCGACTGGTGGGGGGGCAGATACGCAGTATTTT
NA	TRBV7-9	TRBJ2-7	TRBD2	CASSTTSGRHSYEQYF	TGTGCCAGCAGCACGACTAGCGGGAGGCACTCCTACGAGCAGTACTTC
few	TRBV12-3/TRBV12-4	TRBJ1-1	NA	CASSLGPVESNTEAFF	TGTGCCAGCAGTTTAGGTCCAGTAGAATCGAACACTGAAGCTTTCTTT
few	TRBV28	TRBJ1-1	NA	CASSLRLEGRRDEAFF	TGTGCCAGCAGTTTGAGGTTAGAGGGCCGGCGGGACGAAGCTTTCTTT
NA	TRBV12-1	TRBJ2-3	NA	CASSFAPDTQYF	TGTGCCAGCAGTTTTGCCCCGGATACGCAGTATTTT
few	TRBV7-6	TRBJ1-4	NA	CASSAGSRGYREKLFF	TGTGCCAGCAGCGCGGGTTCCCGGGGGTATCGAGAAAAACTGTTTTTT
NA	TRBV6-6	TRBJ2-3	NA	CASSLRGTDTQYF	TGTGCCAGCAGCCTCCGGGGCACAGATACGCAGTATTTT
few	TRBV6-2/TRBV6-3	TRBJ2-2	TRBD2	CASKTAAGGDTGELFF	TGTGCCAGCAAAACCGCAGCGGGAGGAGATACCGGGGAGCTGTTTTTT
many	TRBV27	TRBJ2-7	NA	CASALSGTSLYEQYF	TGTGCCAGCGCCCTTTCCGGGACATCTTTATACGAGCAGTACTTC
NA	TRBV15	TRBJ2-1	TRBD2	CATSRDASGGLEQFF	TGTGCCACCAGCAGAGACGCTAGCGGGGGCCTTGAGCAGTTCTTC
NA	TRBV6-1	TRBJ2-5	NA	CASPSGTETQYF	TGTGCCAGCCCCTCCGGGACAGAGACCCAGTACTTC
few	TRBV27	TRBJ2-1	NA	CASQGGTKQFF	TGTGCCAGCCAAGGGGGAACCAAGCAGTTCTTC
few	TRBV6-2/TRBV6-3	TRBJ2-7	NA	CASSYSGARRAEQYF	TGTGCCAGCAGTTACTCAGGAGCGCGTAGGGCCGAGCAGTACTTC
NA	TRBV5-6	TRBJ1-6	NA	CASSGGTVYNSPLHF	TGTGCCAGCAGCGGGGGGACGGTCTATAATTCACCCCTCCACTTT
few	TRBV7-9	TRBJ1-1	NA	CASSLALSEGFEAFF	TGTGCCAGCAGCTTAGCGCTAAGTGAGGGTTTCGAAGCTTTCTTT
NA	TRBV7-9	TRBJ1-2	NA	CASTHPEGQSYGYTF	TGTGCCAGCACCCACCCCGAGGGGCAGAGCTATGGCTACACCTTC
few	TRBV25-1	TRBJ1-6	NA	CASNRDFNSPLHF	TGTGCCAGCAACCGGGATTTTAATTCACCCCTCCACTTT
few	TRBV7-9	TRBJ2-1	NA	CASSPGYNEQFF	TGTGCCAGCAGCCCAGGCTACAATGAGCAGTTCTTC
NA	TRBV7-2	TRBJ2-1	NA	CAIAGGGAYNEQFF	TGTGCCATCGCCGGCGGGGGCGCCTACAATGAGCAGTTCTTC
few	TRBV11-2	TRBJ2-7	NA	CASSLGSLEQYF	TGTGCCAGCAGCTTAGGAAGTCTCGAGCAGTACTTC
NA	TRBV9	TRBJ2-1	TRBD2	CASSLPTSGLAYNEQFF	TGTGCCAGCAGCCTGCCGACTAGCGGGCTTGCCTACAATGAGCAGTTCTTC
NA	TRBV6-5	TRBJ2-1	TRBD2	CASSYERGPYNEQFF	TGTGCCAGCAGTTACGAGCGGGGGCCCTACAATGAGCAGTTCTTC
NA	TRBV12-3/TRBV12-4	TRBJ1-2	NA	CASSPGANYGYTF	TGTGCCAGCAGCCCAGGAGCTAACTATGGCTACACCTTC
few	TRBV5-5	TRBJ1-1	TRBD1	CASSQQGTRYVNTEAFF	TGTGCCAGCAGCCAACAGGGGACGCGGTATGTGAACACTGAAGCTTTCTTT
NA	TRBV3-1	TRBJ2-7	NA	CANPRAPQAERGGRSYEQYF	TGTGCCAATCCAAGGGCACCCCAAGCCGAAAGGGGGGGACGGTCCTACGAGCAGTACTTC
NA	TRBV29-1	TRBJ1-2	NA	CSVLSGSNYGYTF	TGCAGCGTTTTGTCGGGATCTAACTATGGCTACACCTTC
NA	TRBV12-3/TRBV12-4	TRBJ2-1	NA	CASSNLDFNEQFF	TGTGCCAGCAGTAACCTTGACTTCAATGAGCAGTTCTTC
NA	TRBV28	TRBJ2-5	TRBD1	CASSILQTGKETQYF	TGTGCCAGCAGTATACTACAGACAGGGAAAGAGACCCAGTACTTC
NA	TRBV10-3	TRBJ1-3	NA	CAISESGHTIYF	TGTGCCATCAGTGAATCAGGGCACACCATATATTTT
NA	TRBV6-2/TRBV6-3	TRBJ2-5	NA	CASRGEGWRETQYF	TGTGCCAGCCGAGGAGAGGGATGGAGGGAGACCCAGTACTTC
NA	TRBV4-1	TRBJ2-7	TRBD2	CASSQEAGVFDEQYF	TGCGCCAGCAGCCAAGAAGCGGGAGTCTTCGACGAGCAGTACTTC
few	TRBV7-9	TRBJ1-1	NA	CASTYGAAALGAFF	TGTGCCAGCACCTATGGGGCGGCTGCCCTTGGGGCTTTCTTT
NA	TRBV7-2	TRBJ2-2	NA	CASSPSALAKAGELFF	TGTGCCAGCAGCCCTAGCGCGCTAGCTAAAGCCGGGGAGCTGTTTTTT
NA	TRBV27	TRBJ1-1	TRBD1	CASSLLDRGGEAFF	TGTGCCAGCAGTTTATTAGACAGGGGAGGTGAAGCTTTCTTT
NA	TRBV7-9	TRBJ2-1	NA	CASSLGGLKFNEQFF	TGTGCCAGCAGCTTAGGCGGGCTAAAATTCAATGAGCAGTTCTTC
NA	TRBV4-1	TRBJ1-1	TRBD1	CASSLQDREYTEAFF	TGCGCCAGCAGCTTGCAGGACAGGGAATACACTGAAGCTTTCTTT
NA	TRBV6-2/TRBV6-3	TRBJ2-2	TRBD2	CASAPRQAGGTGELFF	TGTGCCAGCGCCCCACGCCAAGCGGGGGGGACCGGGGAGCTGTTTTTT